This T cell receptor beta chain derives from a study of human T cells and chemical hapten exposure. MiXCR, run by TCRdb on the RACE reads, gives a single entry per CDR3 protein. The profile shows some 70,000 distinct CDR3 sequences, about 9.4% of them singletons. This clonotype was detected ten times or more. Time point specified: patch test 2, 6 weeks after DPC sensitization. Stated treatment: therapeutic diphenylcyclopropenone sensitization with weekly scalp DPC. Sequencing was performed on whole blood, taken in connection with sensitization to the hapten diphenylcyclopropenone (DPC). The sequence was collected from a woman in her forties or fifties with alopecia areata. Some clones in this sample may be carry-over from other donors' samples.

The CDR3 reads CASSAGTHNQPQHF. The CDR3, as DNA: TGTGCCAGCAGCGCCGGGACACATAATCAGCCCCAGCATTTT. The chain uses TRBV21-1 and TRBJ1-5; the table's TRBD1 call for D was not verified on the DNA. TRBV21-1 is assigned pseudogene status. CDR3 length: 14 amino acids.